Below, 14 T cell receptor beta chains from the same sample are listed, as sequenced in a study of blood T cell repertoires in COVID-19. Profiling relied on immunoSEQ multiplex PCR, and the TCRdb table lists in-frame clones only, not all of them. There are roughly 200,000 clones in the sample; around nine tenths occur only once, and 3.5% to 4.5% lies in the top ten. Sequenced: PBMCs or T cells enriched from blood (not recorded which). The receptors were gathered from a woman in her twenties or thirties with acute COVID-19.

CDR3 region: CAWGEGTGIVGNQPQHF. The CDR3 DNA follows: TGTGCCTGGGGGGAAGGGACAGGGATAGTAGGCAATCAGCCCCAGCATTTT. The J gene is TRBJ1-5, the V gene TRBV30, with 9 bases matching TRBD1. CDR3 length: 17 residues. Germline values: CDR1 GTSNPN, CDR2 SVGIG (reference sequence). The V segment lost 5 bases and the J segment 2 bases; nucleotides outside the gene matches: 13.

This clone was seen only once. The chain has TRBV13 and TRBJ1-2; D possibly corresponds to TRBD1 (6 bases). Trimming cost V 4 bases and J 3 bases, with 18 bases left between them. There are 16 residues in the CDR3. Germline CDR1 reads PRHDT; CDR2 reads FYEKMQ (reference sequence). Written as DNA, the CDR3 is TGTGCCAGCAGCTCTAGGAACGACAGGCCGCACTATGGCTACACCTTC. Protein sequence: CASSSRNDRPHYGYTF.

The chain uses TRBV5-4 and TRBJ2-5; D is perhaps TRBD1 (5 bases). The CDR3 consists of 13 residues. The germline V and J ends were trimmed by 3 bases and 5 bases, with 11 bases remaining between them. Germline V gives CDR1 SGHNT, CDR2 YYREEE (reference sequence). CDR3 protein: CASSSPRAETQYF. Here the CDR3 DNA reads TGTGCCAGCAGCTCACCCAGGGCGGAGACCCAGTACTTC.

The chain carries TRBV5-6 and TRBJ1-5, with no clear D. Germline values: CDR1 SGHDT, CDR2 YYEEEE. Trimming shortened V by 2 bases and J by 4 bases, and 4 bases separated the two germline ends. This CDR3 has 12 amino acids. CDR3 DNA: TGTGCCAGCAGCTTCGGGAATCAGCCCCAGCATTTT. This translates into CASSFGNQPQHF.

This sequence joins TRBV30 and TRBJ1-4; 10 bases agree with TRBD1. This CDR3 has 15 amino acids. J lost 7 bases, V lost 0 bases, and 5 bases had no gene match. CDR1 and CDR2 (germline): GTSNPN, SVGIG (reference sequence). CDR3 sequence (DNA): TGTGCCTGGAGTGTTGGGACAGGGGCGTTTGAAAAACTGTTTTTT. Amino acids: CAWSVGTGAFEKLFF.

The chain links TRBV19 to TRBJ2-7, with unresolved D. Germline V gives CDR1 LNHDA, CDR2 SQIVND (reference sequence). The CDR3 runs to 15 residues. The V end lost 1 base, the J end lost 0 bases, and 10 bases lay between the germline ends. CDR3: CASSIGAGTSYEQYF. The CDR3 nucleotides read TGTGCCAGTAGTATAGGAGCAGGTACCTCCTACGAGCAGTACTTC.

This chain links TRBV7-9 with TRBJ1-2, with D possibly TRBD1 on 6 matching bases. The V and J ends lost 6 bases and 4 bases respectively, with 18 bases between them. Germline V gives CDR1 SEHNR, CDR2 FQNEAQ (reference sequence). This CDR3 has 15 residues. The CDR3, as DNA: TGTGCCAGCAGACCAAAACAGGGAGAGGCCTATGGCTACACCTTC. This translates into CASRPKQGEAYGYTF.

This rearrangement joins TRBV21-1 to TRBJ2-7; the table assigns TRBD2, which was not confirmed against the DNA. TRBV21-1 is assigned pseudogene status. The CDR3 runs 12 residues. CDR3 DNA: TGTGCCAGCAGCCTTCGGAGCTACGAGCAGTACTTC. It specifies CASSLRSYEQYF.

This chain connects TRBV7-9 to TRBJ1-2; 9 bases map to TRBD1. The length of the CDR3 is 15 residues. Germline lookup yields CDR1 SEHNR and CDR2 FQNEAQ (reference sequence). Trimming took 5 bases from V and 8 from J; bases not matched to a gene: 12. The CDR3 nucleotides are TGTGCCAGCAGCCCCCCAGAGGGACAGGGTTACGGCTACACCTTC. Residues: CASSPPEGQGYGYTF.

The chain recombines TRBV7-2 with TRBJ2-5; 12 bases map to TRBD1. Germline values: CDR1 SGHTA, CDR2 FQGNSA. CDR3 size: 17 residues. V lost 2 bases, J lost 4 bases, and 8 bases stayed unmatched. CDR3: CASSLTGTGGPLETQYF. The CDR3 bases are TGTGCCAGCAGCTTAACAGGGACAGGGGGCCCTTTAGAGACCCAGTACTTC. Full variable domain (outside the CDR3, taken from reference TRBV7-2 and TRBJ2-5): GAGVSQSPSNKVTEKGKDVELRCDPISGHTALYWYRQSLGQGLEFLIYFQGNSAPDKSGLPSDRFSAERTGGSVSTLTIQRTQQEDSAVYLCASSLTGTGGPLETQYFGPGTRLLVL.

The genes are TRBV5-8 and TRBJ2-1; possible D gene TRBD1, 5 bases. The length of the CDR3 is 13 residues. Per the germline V gene, CDR1 is SGHTS and CDR2 is YDEGEE. Trimming shortened V by 2 bases and J by 8 bases, and 11 bases separated the two germline ends. The CDR3 region has the DNA TGTGCCAGCAGCTTAGGTGGGGCGGATGAGCAGTTCTTC. Translated, it gives CASSLGGADEQFF.

This clone was recorded only once. The V and J genes are TRBV6-5 and TRBJ1-2, with D unclear. This CDR3 has 12 amino acids. V was shortened by 6 bases and J by 5 bases, with 10 bases between the two germline ends. Germline CDR1 is MNHEY and CDR2 is SVGAGI. CDR3 in DNA: TGTGCCAGCAGCTTCACAGCATATGGCTACACCTTC. This translates into CASSFTAYGYTF.

The V call is TRBV6-4, the J call TRBJ1-1; a possible D gene is TRBD1 (5 bases). CDR1 is MRHNA and CDR2 is SNTAGT in the germline V gene. V was shortened by 6 bases and J by 3 bases, with 14 bases between the two germline ends. This CDR3 is built from 14 residues. The CDR3 protein is CASRGEAADTEAFF. As DNA, the CDR3 is TGTGCCAGCAGGGGGGAGGCGGCGGACACTGAAGCTTTCTTT.

This chain uses TRBV5-1 with TRBJ1-3; a weak D match, TRBD1 (5 bases). V was clipped by 6 bases and J by 4 bases, with 23 bases between them. The CDR3 is 17 amino acids. Germline CDR1 reads SGHRS; CDR2 reads YFSETQ. In DNA, the CDR3 is TGCGCCAGCACCGTAGATGGGGCCTCGATACCGGGAAACACCATATATTTT. It specifies CASTVDGASIPGNTIYF.